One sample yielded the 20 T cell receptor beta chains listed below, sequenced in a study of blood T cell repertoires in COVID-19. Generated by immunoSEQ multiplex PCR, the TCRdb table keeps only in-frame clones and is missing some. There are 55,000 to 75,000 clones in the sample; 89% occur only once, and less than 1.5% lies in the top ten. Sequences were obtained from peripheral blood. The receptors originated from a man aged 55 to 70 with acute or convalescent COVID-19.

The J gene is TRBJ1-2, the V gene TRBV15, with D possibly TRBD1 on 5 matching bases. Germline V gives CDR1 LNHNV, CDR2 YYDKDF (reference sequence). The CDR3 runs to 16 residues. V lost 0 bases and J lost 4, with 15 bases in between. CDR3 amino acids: CATSRDRRGTAYGYTF. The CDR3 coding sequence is TGTGCCACCAGCAGAGATCGAAGGGGAACGGCCTATGGCTACACCTTC.

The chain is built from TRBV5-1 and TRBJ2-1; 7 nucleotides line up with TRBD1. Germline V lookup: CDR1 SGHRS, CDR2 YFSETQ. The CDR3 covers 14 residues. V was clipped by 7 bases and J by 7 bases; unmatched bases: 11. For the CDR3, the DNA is TGCGCCAGCGGCAGGGGGACGGTGCCGAATGAGCAGTTCTTC. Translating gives CASGRGTVPNEQFF.

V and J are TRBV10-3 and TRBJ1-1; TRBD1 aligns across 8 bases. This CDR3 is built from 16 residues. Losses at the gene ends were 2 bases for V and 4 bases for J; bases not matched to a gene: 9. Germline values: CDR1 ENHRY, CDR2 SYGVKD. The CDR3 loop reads CAISEITGGGSTEAFF. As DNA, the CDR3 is TGTGCCATCAGTGAGATAACAGGGGGGGGGAGCACTGAAGCTTTCTTT.

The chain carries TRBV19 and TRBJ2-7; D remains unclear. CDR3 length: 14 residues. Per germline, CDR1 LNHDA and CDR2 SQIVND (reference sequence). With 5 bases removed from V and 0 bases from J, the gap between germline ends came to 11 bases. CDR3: CASSPQQSSYEQYF. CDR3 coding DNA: TGTGCCAGTAGTCCGCAACAGAGCTCCTACGAGCAGTACTTC.

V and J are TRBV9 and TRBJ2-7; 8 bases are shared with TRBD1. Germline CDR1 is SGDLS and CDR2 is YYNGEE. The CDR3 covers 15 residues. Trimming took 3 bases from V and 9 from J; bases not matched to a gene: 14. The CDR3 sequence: CASSGRDRRPQGQYF. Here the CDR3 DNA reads TGTGCCAGCAGCGGCCGGGACAGGAGACCTCAAGGGCAGTACTTC.

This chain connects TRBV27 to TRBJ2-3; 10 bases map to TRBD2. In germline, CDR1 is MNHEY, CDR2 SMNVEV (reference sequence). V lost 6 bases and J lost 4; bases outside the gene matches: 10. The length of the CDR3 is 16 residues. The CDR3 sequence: CASSSPSSGGADTQYF. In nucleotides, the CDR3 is TGTGCCAGCAGCTCTCCCTCTAGCGGGGGTGCAGATACGCAGTATTTT.

The CDR3 DNA reads as TGCGCCAGCAGCGGACAGGGATTCGGCACAGATACGCAGTATTTT. Amino acid sequence: CASSGQGFGTDTQYF. The V gene is TRBV5-1, the J gene TRBJ2-3; 8 bases match TRBD1. Per the germline V gene, CDR1 is SGHRS and CDR2 is YFSETQ. The CDR3 is 15 amino acids. With 4 bases clipped from V and 1 base from J, the junction kept 5 bases outside the gene matches.

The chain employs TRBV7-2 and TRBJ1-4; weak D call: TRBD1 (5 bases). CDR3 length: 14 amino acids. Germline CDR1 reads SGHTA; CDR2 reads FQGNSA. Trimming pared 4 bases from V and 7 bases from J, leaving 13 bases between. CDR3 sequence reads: CASSSHGRGEKLFF. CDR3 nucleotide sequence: TGTGCCAGCAGCTCACACGGGAGGGGTGAAAAACTGTTTTTT.

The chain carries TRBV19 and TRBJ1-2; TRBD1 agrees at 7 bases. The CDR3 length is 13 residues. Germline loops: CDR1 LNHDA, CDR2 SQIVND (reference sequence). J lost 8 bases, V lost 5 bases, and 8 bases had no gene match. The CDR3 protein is CASSLSSQGGYTF. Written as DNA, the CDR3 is TGTGCCAGTAGTCTTTCCTCACAGGGGGGCTACACCTTC.

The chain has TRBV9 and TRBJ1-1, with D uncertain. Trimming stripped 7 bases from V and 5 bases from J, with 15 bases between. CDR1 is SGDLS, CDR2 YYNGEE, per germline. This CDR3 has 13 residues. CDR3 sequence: CASRAREQTEAFF. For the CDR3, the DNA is TGTGCCAGCCGAGCGAGGGAACAAACTGAAGCTTTCTTT.

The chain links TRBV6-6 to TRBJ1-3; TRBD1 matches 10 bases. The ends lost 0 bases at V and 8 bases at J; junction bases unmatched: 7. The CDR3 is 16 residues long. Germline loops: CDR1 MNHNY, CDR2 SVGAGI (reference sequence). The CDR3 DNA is TGTGCCAGCAGTTACTCTACTGACAGGGGGCTAGACACCATATATTTT. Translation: CASSYSTDRGLDTIYF.

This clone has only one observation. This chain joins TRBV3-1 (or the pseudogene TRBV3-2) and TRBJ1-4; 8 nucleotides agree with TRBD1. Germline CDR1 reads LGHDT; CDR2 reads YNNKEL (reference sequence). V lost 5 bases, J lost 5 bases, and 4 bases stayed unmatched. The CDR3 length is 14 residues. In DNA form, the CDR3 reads TGTGCCAGCAGCGTCAGGGGGCCGAATGAAAAACTGTTTTTT. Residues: CASSVRGPNEKLFF.

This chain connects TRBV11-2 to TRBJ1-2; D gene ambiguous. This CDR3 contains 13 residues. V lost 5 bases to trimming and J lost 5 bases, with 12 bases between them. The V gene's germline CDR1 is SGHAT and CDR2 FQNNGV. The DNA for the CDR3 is TGTGCCAGCAGCCGACTATTACAGTATGGCTACACCTTC. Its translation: CASSRLLQYGYTF.

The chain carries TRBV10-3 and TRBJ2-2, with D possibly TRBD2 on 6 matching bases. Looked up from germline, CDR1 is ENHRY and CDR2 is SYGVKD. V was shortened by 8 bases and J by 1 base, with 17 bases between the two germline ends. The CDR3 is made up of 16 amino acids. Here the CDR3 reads CAILQGLTLNTGELFF. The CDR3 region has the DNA TGTGCCATCCTCCAGGGACTGACTCTGAACACCGGGGAGCTGTTTTTT.

In DNA, the CDR3 is TGCAGCGTTGCTCCTAGGATGAGAGAGACCCAGTACTTC. It is translated as CSVAPRMRETQYF. The chain recombines TRBV29-1 with TRBJ2-5; no firm D call. Trimming took off 4 bases at V and 4 bases at J, with 13 bases between the two ends. Per germline, CDR1 SQVTM and CDR2 ANQGSEA. The CDR3 runs 13 residues.

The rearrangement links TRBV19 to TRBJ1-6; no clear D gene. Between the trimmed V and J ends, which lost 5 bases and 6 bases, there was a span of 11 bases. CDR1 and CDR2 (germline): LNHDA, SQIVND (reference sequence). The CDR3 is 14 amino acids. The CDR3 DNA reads TGTGCCAGTAGTGAGGGCAGGACTAATTCACCCCTCCACTTT. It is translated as CASSEGRTNSPLHF.

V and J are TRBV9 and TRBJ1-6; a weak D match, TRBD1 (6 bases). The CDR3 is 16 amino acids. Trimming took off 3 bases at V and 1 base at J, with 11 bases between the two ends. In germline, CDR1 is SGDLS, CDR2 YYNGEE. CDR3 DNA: TGTGCCAGCAGCGCCCCCAGGGGTTCCTATAATTCACCCCTCCACTTT. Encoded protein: CASSAPRGSYNSPLHF.

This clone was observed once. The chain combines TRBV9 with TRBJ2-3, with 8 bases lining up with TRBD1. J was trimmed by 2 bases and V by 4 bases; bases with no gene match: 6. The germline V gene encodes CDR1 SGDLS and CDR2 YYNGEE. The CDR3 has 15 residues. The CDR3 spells CASSFHRGNTDTQYF. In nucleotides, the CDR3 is TGTGCCAGCAGCTTTCACAGGGGGAACACAGATACGCAGTATTTT. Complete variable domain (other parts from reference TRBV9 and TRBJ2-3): DSGVTQTPKHLITATGQRVTLRCSPRSGDLSVYWYQQSLDQGLQFLIQYYNGEERAKGNILERFSAQQFPDLHSELNLSSLELGDSALYFCASSFHRGNTDTQYFGPGTRLTVL.

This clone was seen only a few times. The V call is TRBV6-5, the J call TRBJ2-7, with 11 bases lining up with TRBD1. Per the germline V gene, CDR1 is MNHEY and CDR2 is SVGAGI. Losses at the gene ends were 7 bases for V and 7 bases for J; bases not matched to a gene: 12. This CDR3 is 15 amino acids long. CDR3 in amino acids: CASTLSGTGGGEQYF. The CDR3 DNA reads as TGTGCCAGCACTCTCTCCGGGACAGGGGGAGGGGAGCAGTACTTC.

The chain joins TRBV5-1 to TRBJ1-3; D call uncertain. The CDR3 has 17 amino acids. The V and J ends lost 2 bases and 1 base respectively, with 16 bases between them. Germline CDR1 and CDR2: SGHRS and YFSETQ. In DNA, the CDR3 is TGCGCCAGCAGCTTAGAACCGGGTTCCATGTCTGGAAACACCATATATTTT. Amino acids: CASSLEPGSMSGNTIYF. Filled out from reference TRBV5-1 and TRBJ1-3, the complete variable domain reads KAGVTQTPRYLIKTRGQQVTLSCSPISGHRSVSWYQQTPGQGLQFLFEYFSETQRNKGNFPGRFSGRQFSNSRSEMNVSTLELGDSALYLCASSLEPGSMSGNTIYFGEGSWLTVV.